This T cell receptor (beta chain) originates from a study of T-cell reconstitution after alpha-beta-depleted transplantation in children. Germline V gene data show CDR1 as ENHRY and CDR2 as SYGVKD. The CDR3 runs to 14 residues. The junction had 6 bases not matched to a gene; V was cut back by 8 bases and J by 4 bases. This sample's TCRbeta library carried unique molecular identifier barcodes. TCRdb independently ran MiXCR on the PCR reads; one entry per CDR3 protein. Counted here are nearly 550,000 distinct CDR3 sequences, about a sixth occurring once; the ten biggest clones make up approximately 3%. This clonotype has just a few counts.

V is TRBV10-3 and J is TRBJ2-1; 9 bases map to TRBD2. The sequenced sample was PBMCs from the stem cell graft donor, obtained from the stem cell graft. The sequence came from a human donor who donated a stem cell graft to a child with acute lymphoblastic leukemia. The CDR3 DNA sequence: TGTGCCATCTCGGCGGGAGGGAGTTACAATGAGCAGTTCTTC. Its protein product is CAISAGGSYNEQFF.